This T cell receptor (beta chain) emerged from a study of T cell responses to AZD1222 COVID-19 vaccine. Concerning this clone: The junction shows a germline mismatch at one end, possibly a read error.

Second-dose intervals near 4 or 12 weeks were combined. Some clones are missing from TCRdb's copy, which holds only in-frame ones; the method was immunoSEQ multiplex PCR. The data hold about 84,000 clones, with approximately 85% observed a single time. This TCR derives from an adult who received the AZD1222 COVID-19 vaccine. The material sequenced was peripheral blood, taken 28 days after the second AZD1222 dose.

For the CDR3, the DNA is TGTGCTAGCAGCTTACGGGGGGGAGATCAGCCCCAGCATTTT. Its protein is CASSLRGGDQPQHF. This rearrangement joins TRBV7-7 to TRBJ1-5, with D maybe TRBD1 (5 bases). Per germline, CDR1 SSHAT and CDR2 FNYEAQ (reference sequence). The CDR3 spans 14 residues.